The rows below give T cell receptor beta chains drawn from one sample of a study of CD8 T cells in Susac syndrome. TCRdb re-called the immunoSEQ multiplex PCR reads through MiXCR, storing one row per CDR3 protein. The sample has hundreds of thousands of distinct CDR3 sequences, 93% seen once; the top ten hold around 0.07%. Sequencing used CD4+ T cells from PBMCs. Source of these receptors: a human donor with multiple sclerosis. CDR3s include the opening cysteine and the closing phenylalanine or tryptophan. D genes are given only for firm matches. The size field is filled for only some rows; it gives once, few, many or a size class.

d_call j_call v_call clone_size cdr3_aa cdr3_nt
TRBD1 TRBJ2-3 TRBV20-1 NA CSATTGGRDTQYF TGCAGTGCTACCACAGGGGGACGAGATACGCAGTATTTT
NA TRBJ2-6 TRBV18 NA CASSPATGANVLTF TGTGCCAGCTCACCAGCTACGGGGGCCAACGTCCTGACTTTC
TRBD2 TRBJ2-2 TRBV19 NA CASMTTSGSSTGELFF TGTGCCAGTATGACCACTAGCGGGAGCTCCACCGGGGAGCTGTTTTTT
NA TRBJ2-7 TRBV5-4 once CASSLDGPGWTYEQYF TGTGCCAGCAGCTTGGATGGTCCGGGGTGGACCTACGAGCAGTACTTC
NA TRBJ2-2 TRBV9 NA CASSVVGSQAGTGELFF TGTGCCAGCAGCGTAGTAGGCAGCCAGGCAGGCACCGGGGAGCTGTTTTTT
NA TRBJ2-7 TRBV28 NA CASSFVGAFLSYEQYF TGTGCCAGCAGTTTTGTAGGGGCCTTCCTTTCCTACGAGCAGTACTTC
TRBD2 TRBJ2-5 TRBV12-3/TRBV12-4 NA CASSSPGGIETQYF TGTGCCAGCAGTTCCCCGGGGGGGATAGAGACCCAGTACTTC
NA TRBJ1-5 TRBV29-1 NA CSVISGQLNQPQHF TGCAGCGTAATTAGTGGACAGCTTAATCAGCCCCAGCATTTT
NA TRBJ2-1 TRBV6-5 NA CASSYSGAPYNEQFF TGTGCCAGCAGTTACTCAGGGGCCCCTTACAATGAGCAGTTCTTC
NA TRBJ2-1 TRBV28 few CASSSPPGNEQFF TGTGCCAGCAGTTCACCGCCCGGCAATGAGCAGTTCTTC
NA TRBJ2-6 TRBV9 NA CASSPLSQPAFGANVLTF TGTGCCAGCAGCCCGCTCAGCCAACCTGCATTTGGGGCCAACGTCCTGACTTTC
TRBD2 TRBJ2-3 TRBV6-2/TRBV6-3 NA CASFGTQLAGLTDTQYF TGTGCCAGCTTCGGGACACAACTAGCGGGCCTCACAGATACGCAGTATTTT
NA TRBJ1-5 TRBV10-3 NA CAISDQPNQPQHF TGTGCCATCAGTGACCAGCCAAATCAGCCCCAGCATTTT
NA TRBJ2-3 TRBV5-1 NA CASRGARSPDTQYF TGCGCCAGCAGAGGAGCGCGATCCCCAGATACGCAGTATTTT
TRBD1 TRBJ2-2 TRBV6-1 once CASRGGLNTGELFF TGTGCCAGCAGAGGGGGCCTCAACACCGGGGAGCTGTTTTTT
TRBD2 TRBJ2-3 TRBV20-1 NA CSANKAGGLGTDTQYF TGCAGTGCTAACAAAGCGGGAGGGTTGGGCACAGATACGCAGTATTTT
TRBD1 TRBJ1-6 TRBV6-1 NA CASSRDRATYNSPLHF TGTGCCAGCAGTAGAGACAGGGCGACCTATAATTCACCCCTCCACTTT
TRBD1 TRBJ1-2 TRBV12-3/TRBV12-4 NA CASSTPSGQTIYGYTF TGTGCCAGCAGTACCCCCTCGGGACAGACCATCTATGGCTACACCTTC
TRBD2 TRBJ2-3 TRBV12-3/TRBV12-4 NA CASSGTSGRGDTQYF TGTGCCAGCAGTGGGACTAGCGGGAGGGGAGATACGCAGTATTTT
NA TRBJ2-7 TRBV6-5 few CASSPRTGHREQYF TGTGCCAGCAGCCCCCGGACGGGCCACCGCGAGCAGTACTTC
TRBD1 TRBJ1-1 TRBV19 NA CASSFKPGGVTTEAFF TGTGCCAGTAGTTTCAAGCCAGGGGGGGTGACGACTGAAGCTTTCTTT
TRBD1 TRBJ2-2 TRBV30 NA CAWSPYRGPYTGELFF TGTGCCTGGAGTCCCTACAGGGGACCTTACACCGGGGAGCTGTTTTTT
NA TRBJ2-5 TRBV28 NA CASRSGPETQYF TGTGCCAGCAGATCCGGGCCAGAGACCCAGTACTTC